The 6 T cell receptor beta chains given below trace back to one sample, sequenced in a study of regulatory T cells in long-lasting Graves disease. Investigators prepared the TCR beta libraries by applying iRepertoire HTBI primers and Arm-PCR of CDR3 regions. TCRdb reprocessed the multiplex PCR reads with MiXCR, giving one entry per CDR3 protein. The sample includes around 400,000 distinct CDR3 sequences, 23% of them seen just once. Time point reported: persistent/refractory GD, antithyroid drugs over 5 years with positive TRAb. Extracted PBMC RNA gave rise to the TCR library. The starting material was peripheral blood mononuclear cells (PBMCs), obtained when the disease was refractory, from a patient treated with antithyroid drugs. The receptors derive from a female donor with Graves disease.

The genes are TRBV25-1 and TRBJ1-3; D is ambiguous. Germline V CDR1 and CDR2: MGHDK, SYGVNS. The CDR3 length is 14 residues. The V end lost 6 bases, the J end lost 4 bases, and 13 bases lay between the germline ends. This chain's CDR3 is CASSLPGGGNTIYF. The CDR3 nucleotides are TGTGCCAGCAGCCTACCGGGAGGGGGAAACACCATATATTTT.

This clonotype was observed many times. V is TRBV28 and J is TRBJ2-4; 9 positions agree with TRBD1. The length of the CDR3 is 17 residues. Germline V gene data show CDR1 as MDHEN and CDR2 as SYDVKM. J lost 0 bases, V lost 6 bases, and 9 bases had no gene match. Here the CDR3 DNA reads TGTGCCAGCAGCAGGGGACAGGGAAATCTAGCCAAAAACATTCAGTACTTC. It yields the protein CASSRGQGNLAKNIQYF.

The table lists this clonotype with a few counts. The CDR3 here is CASRLAGGPRETQYF. Here the CDR3 DNA reads TGTGCCAGCCGATTAGCGGGAGGGCCACGGGAGACCCAGTACTTC. The gene calls are TRBV5-6 and TRBJ2-5, with 11 bases matching TRBD2. Trimming removed 7 bases from V and 5 bases from J; junction bases left unmatched: 10. Germline CDR1 SGHDT, CDR2 YYEEEE. The CDR3 is 15 residues long.

The chain employs TRBV6-1 and TRBJ2-2, with 11 bases matching TRBD1. CDR3 length: 20 amino acids. V lost 7 bases, J lost 13 bases, and 29 bases stayed unmatched. CDR1 and CDR2 (germline): MNHNS, SASEGT. The DNA of the CDR3 is TGTGCCAGCAAAGTCTTTTTAGGGACAGGGGGAATCCTATACCGGGGAGGGCTGTTTTTT. Its translation: CASKVFLGTGGILYRGGLFF.

This clonotype turned up a few times. V usage is TRBV2 and J usage is TRBJ2-7, with D unclear. V was trimmed by 4 bases and J by 3 bases, leaving 10 bases between them. Germline CDR1 and CDR2: SNHLY and FYNNEI. CDR3 length: 13 residues. The CDR3 here is CASSVGRLYEQYF. CDR3 bases: TGTGCCAGCAGTGTTGGCAGACTCTACGAGCAGTACTTC. The full variable domain, in which reference TRBV2 and TRBJ2-7 provide the parts outside the CDR3, is EPEVTQTPSHQVTQMGQEVILRCVPISNHLYFYWYRQILGQKVEFLVSFYNNEISEKSEIFDDQFSVERPDGSNFTLKIRSTKLEDSAMYFCASSVGRLYEQYFGPGTRLTVT.

This clonotype has ten or more counts. The chain is built from TRBV30 and TRBJ1-2; D gene ambiguous. Germline CDR1 is GTSNPN and CDR2 is SVGIG (reference sequence). The V gene lost 0 bases and the J gene lost 7 bases, with 6 bases spanning the gap. There are 11 residues in the CDR3. The CDR3: CAWSVGSGYTF. The CDR3 bases are TGTGCCTGGAGTGTAGGATCTGGCTACACCTTC.